This T cell receptor beta chain appears in the sequencing data of a study of T cell responses to AZD1222 COVID-19 vaccine. V lost 0 bases to trimming and J lost 5 bases, with 10 bases between them. Germline values: CDR1 SGHTA, CDR2 FQGNSA. This CDR3 has 14 amino acids. Some clones are missing from TCRdb's copy, which holds only in-frame ones; the method was immunoSEQ multiplex PCR. This sample yields about 150,000 clones, of which 85% to 95% are seen a single time; 1.1% to 1.5% belongs to the top ten. Overall study findings and caveats: The CD4 TCRs associated with vaccination extended across spike and predominated at 160-218 and 743-854. Once two AZD1222 doses were given, Spike-specific TCR breadth and depth went up.

As concerns this clone: Its antigen is unknown.

The receptor was derived from an adult in good health. The source was peripheral blood, collected on day 0 of AZD1222 vaccination. V usage is TRBV7-2 and J usage is TRBJ1-1, with D uncertain. The CDR3 protein is CASSLASLRTEAFF. Here the CDR3 DNA reads TGTGCCAGCAGCTTAGCCAGTTTAAGGACTGAAGCTTTCTTT.